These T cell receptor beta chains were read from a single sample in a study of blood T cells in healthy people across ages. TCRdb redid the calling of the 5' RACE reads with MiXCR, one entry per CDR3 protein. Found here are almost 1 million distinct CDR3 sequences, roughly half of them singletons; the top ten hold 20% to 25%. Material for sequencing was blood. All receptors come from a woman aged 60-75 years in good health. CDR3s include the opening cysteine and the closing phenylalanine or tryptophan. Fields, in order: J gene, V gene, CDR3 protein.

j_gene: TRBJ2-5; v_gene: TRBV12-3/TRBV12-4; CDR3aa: CASSPVGLAGYNEQYF
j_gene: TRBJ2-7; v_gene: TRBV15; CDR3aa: CATSRDVTSFHEQYF
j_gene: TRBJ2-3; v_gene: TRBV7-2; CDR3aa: CASSSTYSGRFPADTQYF
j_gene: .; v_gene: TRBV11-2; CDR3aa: CASSSMNSVYEQYF
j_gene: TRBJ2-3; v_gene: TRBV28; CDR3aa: CASATLAGGPDTQYF
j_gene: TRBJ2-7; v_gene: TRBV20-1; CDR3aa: CSARLLAGPSYEQYF
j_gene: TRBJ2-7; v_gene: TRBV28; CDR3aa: CAGSSPAVFYNEQYF
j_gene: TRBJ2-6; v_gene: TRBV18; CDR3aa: CASSSGQMDVLTF
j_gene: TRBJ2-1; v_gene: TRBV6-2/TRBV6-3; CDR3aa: CASKPSGRAGNEQFF
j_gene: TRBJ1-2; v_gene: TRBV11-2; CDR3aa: CASSSAVGFEGYTF
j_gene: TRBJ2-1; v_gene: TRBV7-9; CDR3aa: CASSFTGVSSYNEQFF
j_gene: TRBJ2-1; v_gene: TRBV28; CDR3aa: CASSPWREGKQFF
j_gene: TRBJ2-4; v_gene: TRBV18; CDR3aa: CASSPSTGSVDIQYF
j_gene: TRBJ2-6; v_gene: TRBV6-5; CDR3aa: CASRTASGANVLTF
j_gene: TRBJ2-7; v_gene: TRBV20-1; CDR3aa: CSLDGQAGVCEQYF
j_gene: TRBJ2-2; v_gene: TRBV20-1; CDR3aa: CSARGQRGTGELFF
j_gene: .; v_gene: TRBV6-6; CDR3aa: CASSYSLRSEQYF
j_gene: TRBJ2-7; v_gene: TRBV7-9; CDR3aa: CASLGTGNYEQYF
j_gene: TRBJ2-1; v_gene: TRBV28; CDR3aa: CASSSQTGNYNEQFF
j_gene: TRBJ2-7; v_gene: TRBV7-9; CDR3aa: CASSPRTSGTSDEQYF
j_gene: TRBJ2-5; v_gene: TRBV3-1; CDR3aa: CASSQAGSETLYF
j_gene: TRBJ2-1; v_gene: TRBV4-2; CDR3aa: CASSQDSPQPGEQFF
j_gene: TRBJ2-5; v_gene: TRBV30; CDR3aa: CAWSPRRLQETQYF
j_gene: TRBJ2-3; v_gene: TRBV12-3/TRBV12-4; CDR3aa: CASRAQATLDTQYF
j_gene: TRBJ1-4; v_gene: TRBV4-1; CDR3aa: CASSQLGQRNEKLFF
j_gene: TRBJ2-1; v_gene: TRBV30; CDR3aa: CAWSWGGEQFF
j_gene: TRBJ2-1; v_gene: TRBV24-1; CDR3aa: CATSDPNSVTLNEQFF
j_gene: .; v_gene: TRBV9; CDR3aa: CASSVLGLGDNEQYF
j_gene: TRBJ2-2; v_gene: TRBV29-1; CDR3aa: CSVDVGTGELFF
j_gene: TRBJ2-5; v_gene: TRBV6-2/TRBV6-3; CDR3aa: CASSYPQSGSRETQYF
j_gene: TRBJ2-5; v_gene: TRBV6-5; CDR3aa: CASSYTGGSSGDEKETQYF
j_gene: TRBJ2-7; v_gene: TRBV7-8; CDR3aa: CASSLRAPSYEQYF
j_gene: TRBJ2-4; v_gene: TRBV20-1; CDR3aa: CSARDKLAGGALKNIQYF
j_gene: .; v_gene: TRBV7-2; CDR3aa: CASSLAGGPQYEQYF